This T cell receptor (beta chain) comes out of a study of Ad26.COV2.S vaccination and SARS-CoV-2 variants. Only in-frame clones appear in the TCRdb table, and some are missing; sequencing was by immunoSEQ multiplex PCR. Of 350,000 to 600,000 clones listed, roughly nine tenths were seen once; the top ten hold 1.7%. Germline V gene sequence: CDR1 LNHDA, CDR2 SQIVND (reference sequence). This CDR3 is 14 amino acids long. The germline V and J ends were trimmed by 8 bases and 4 bases, with 17 bases remaining between them. As to treatment: 15 to 20 received Ad26.COV2.S at low or high dose, single or two shots; roughly five received placebo; per-sample allocation not given. Day 63 following the first vaccine or placebo injection was when the samples were taken.

The origin of this receptor is a person aged 18 to 59 who received the Ad26.COV2.S COVID-19 vaccine or a placebo. This chain joins TRBV19 and TRBJ1-2, with D tentatively TRBD1 (5 bases). The sequenced sample was peripheral blood, obtained in a trial of Ad26.COV2.S vaccine versus placebo. The CDR3 sequence: CASHRFSGPYGYTF. Written as DNA, the CDR3 is TGTGCCAGTCACCGATTCTCAGGGCCCTATGGCTACACCTTC.